This T cell receptor (beta chain) was found in a study of control samples from healthy donors and cancer patients. Sequencing was performed with immunoSEQ multiplex PCR; in TCRdb, only in-frame clones are kept and a portion is missing. Of 250,000 to 300,000 clones listed, over 70% were seen once; the top ten hold about an eighth. This CDR3 has 13 amino acids. Germline assignment: CDR1 SGHNT and CDR2 YENEEA. V dropped 5 bases and J dropped 1 base, with 9 bases sitting between them. The receptor was derived from a woman aged 55-69 years with lung cancer. Sequenced material: PBMCs. The chain links TRBV11-3 to TRBJ2-7; no clear D. The CDR3, as DNA: TGTGCCAGCAGCCCCCCCGCTTCCTACGAGCAGTACTTC. Translation gives CASSPPASYEQYF.